What follows describes a single T cell receptor (beta chain). Antigen specificity is unknown. This entry belongs to a study of cytomegalovirus exposure and HLA in healthy donors. Study-wide results and caveats: Most subjects' HLA-A and HLA-B alleles were reportedly predicted from TCR beta sequences.

Healthy bone marrow donors made up the donor group. The CDR3 covers 16 residues. Germline CDR1 is MNHNY and CDR2 is SVGAGI (reference sequence). The V segment lost 0 bases and the J segment 4 bases; nucleotides outside the gene matches: 9. The PCR employed 60 Vbeta primers together with 13 Jbeta primers. Sequenced by immunoSEQ multiplex PCR; TCRdb stores in-frame clones only, minus some. The sample lists around 200,000 clones; about three quarters were seen once. The chain joins TRBV6-6 to TRBJ2-7, with TRBD1 identical over 7 bases. Sequences were obtained from PBMCs. The receptor was isolated from a male donor in good health and CMV-seronegative. CDR3 in amino acids: CASSYSGGQRSYEQYF. CDR3 coding DNA: TGTGCCAGCAGTTACTCAGGGGGACAGCGCTCATACGAGCAGTACTTC.